The 13 T cell receptor beta chains presented below share a single source sample, sequenced in a study of T cell repertoires in cytomegalovirus infection. No antigen is known for these receptors. One entry per CDR3 protein, called by TCRdb with MiXCR from the reads. The sample includes roughly 570,000 distinct CDR3 sequences, roughly 43% of them seen just once. This sample comprised cultured PBMCs, obtained from culture after CMV antigen stimulation. These receptor sequences come from a human donor in good health (CMV status not recorded). Some clones in this sample may be carry-over from other donors' samples.

This clonotype was seen at least ten times. The genes are TRBV7-2 and TRBJ2-2; D possibly corresponds to TRBD1 (6 bases). Germline loops: CDR1 SGHTA, CDR2 FQGNSA. Trimming cost V 5 bases and J 0 bases, with 13 bases left between them. This CDR3 is built from 16 residues. This CDR3 is CASSTTWGPNTGELFF. As DNA, the CDR3 is TGTGCCAGCAGCACCACGTGGGGGCCGAACACCGGGGAGCTGTTTTTT.

This clonotype has more than one count but fewer than ten. CDR3 coding DNA: TGTGCCAGCAGCTTAGATCAATGGGACGGCGATAATTCACCCCTCCACTTT. Residues: CASSLDQWDGDNSPLHF. The V call is TRBV11-2, the J call TRBJ1-6, with D tentatively TRBD1 (5 bases). V was cut by 0 bases and J by 5 bases, with 14 bases left in between. The length of the CDR3 is 17 residues. CDR1 and CDR2 from the germline V gene are SGHAT and FQNNGV.

A few counts support this clonotype. CDR3 sequence: CASSQGTAGGQFF. The CDR3 nucleotides read TGTGCCAGCAGCCAAGGGACCGCGGGGGGGCAGTTCTTC. V gene TRBV7-2 combines with J gene TRBJ2-1, with 8 nucleotides matching TRBD2. The CDR3 consists of 13 residues. V lost 5 bases to trimming and J lost 12 bases; unmatched junction nucleotides: 9. Germline loops: CDR1 SGHTA, CDR2 FQGNSA.

Only a few counts were recorded for this clonotype. The chain is built from TRBV20-1 and TRBJ1-2, with 7 bases aligning to TRBD1. The CDR3 is 14 amino acids. Germline CDR1 and CDR2: DFQATT and SNEGSKA (reference sequence). Trimming removed 0 bases from V and 3 bases from J; junction bases left unmatched: 4. CDR3 loop: CSARDAQGDYGYTF. DNA of the CDR3: TGCAGTGCTAGAGATGCGCAGGGGGACTATGGCTACACCTTC.

This clonotype has just a few counts. This chain connects TRBV7-6 to TRBJ2-2; no firm D call. Germline lookup yields CDR1 SGHVS and CDR2 FNYEAQ. The CDR3 consists of 12 residues. V dropped 2 bases and J dropped 7 bases, with 5 bases sitting between them. The CDR3 is CASSLSLGELFF. CDR3 nucleotide sequence: TGTGCCAGCAGCTTATCTCTCGGGGAGCTGTTTTTT.

This clonotype has only a few counts. V usage is TRBV7-6 and J usage is TRBJ1-1, with 7 bases aligning to TRBD1. V shed 5 bases, J shed 0 bases, and the junction held 9 bases outside the gene matches. The germline V gene encodes CDR1 SGHVS and CDR2 FNYEAQ. The CDR3 has 16 residues. CDR3 nucleotides: TGTGCCAGCAGCCCAAGGGTAGGGGGCCTGAACACTGAAGCTTTCTTT. As protein: CASSPRVGGLNTEAFF.

This sequence joins TRBV4-2 and TRBJ2-2; TRBD2 matches at 8 bases. Trimming removed 0 bases from V and 7 bases from J; junction bases left unmatched: 10. The germline CDR1 and CDR2 sequences are LGHNA and YNFKEQ. The CDR3 contains 17 residues. The CDR3 DNA sequence: TGTGCCAGCAGCCAAGATTCGGCGGGGGGCCGAGGCGGGGAGCTGTTTTTT. Translation gives CASSQDSAGGRGGELFF.

This sequence joins TRBV11-3 and TRBJ1-5, with 7 nucleotides matching TRBD1. V trimming: 3 bases; J trimming: 7 bases; junction bases outside the gene matches: 9. The CDR3 runs 15 residues. Germline assignment: CDR1 SGHNT and CDR2 YENEEA. In nucleotides, the CDR3 is TGTGCCAGCAGCTTGCCACAGGGAGGGGGCCAGCCCCAGCATTTT. It encodes CASSLPQGGGQPQHF.

CDR3 sequence: CASSSSLRDTQYF. CDR3 nucleotide sequence: TGTGCCAGCAGCTCCTCTCTAAGAGATACGCAGTATTTT. This chain connects TRBV7-2 to TRBJ2-3; unclear D gene. Trimming took off 4 bases at V and 5 bases at J, with 10 bases between the two ends. Germline assignment: CDR1 SGHTA and CDR2 FQGNSA. CDR3 length: 13 residues. Full variable domain (rest looked up from reference TRBV7-2 and TRBJ2-3): GAGVSQSPSNKVTEKGKDVELRCDPISGHTALYWYRQSLGQGLEFLIYFQGNSAPDKSGLPSDRFSAERTGGSVSTLTIQRTQQEDSAVYLCASSSSLRDTQYFGPGTRLTVL.

The chain recombines TRBV4-3 with TRBJ2-2; TRBD2 aligns across 10 bases. This CDR3 is built from 20 residues. V dropped 0 bases and J dropped 7; count of bases not matched to a gene: 17. Germline assignment: CDR1 LGHNA and CDR2 YSLEER. CDR3 amino acids: CASSQDAVPLAGVLSGELFF. Here the CDR3 DNA reads TGCGCCAGCAGCCAAGATGCGGTCCCTCTAGCGGGAGTCCTTAGCGGGGAGCTGTTTTTT.

The rearrangement links TRBV7-6 to TRBJ2-7; weak D call: TRBD2 (5 bases). This CDR3 is 18 amino acids long. Trimming removed 5 bases at V and 3 bases at J, with 26 bases between. Germline values: CDR1 SGHVS, CDR2 FNYEAQ. For the CDR3, the DNA is TGTGCCAGCAGCCGAGGTCGGGGTCTGTTGTCTTCGGACTACGAGCAGTACTTC. It translates to CASSRGRGLLSSDYEQYF.

The chain combines TRBV12-5 with TRBJ2-5; a weak D match, TRBD2 (5 bases). The CDR3 spans 13 residues. V lost 1 base and J lost 5, with 8 bases in between. Germline loops: CDR1 LGHNT, CDR2 FRNRAP. Written as DNA, the CDR3 is TGTGCTAGTGGTTTGGGGCCGGGGGAGACCCAGTACTTC. Translating gives CASGLGPGETQYF.

The chain couples TRBV4-3 to TRBJ2-1; D is possibly TRBD2 (5 bases). This CDR3 region has 15 residues. V was trimmed by 6 bases and J by 0 bases, leaving 12 bases between them. The germline V gene has CDR1 LGHNA and CDR2 YSLEER. The CDR3 nucleotides read TGCGCCAGCAGGGATCGGGAACGCTCCTACAATGAGCAGTTCTTC. This encodes CASRDRERSYNEQFF.